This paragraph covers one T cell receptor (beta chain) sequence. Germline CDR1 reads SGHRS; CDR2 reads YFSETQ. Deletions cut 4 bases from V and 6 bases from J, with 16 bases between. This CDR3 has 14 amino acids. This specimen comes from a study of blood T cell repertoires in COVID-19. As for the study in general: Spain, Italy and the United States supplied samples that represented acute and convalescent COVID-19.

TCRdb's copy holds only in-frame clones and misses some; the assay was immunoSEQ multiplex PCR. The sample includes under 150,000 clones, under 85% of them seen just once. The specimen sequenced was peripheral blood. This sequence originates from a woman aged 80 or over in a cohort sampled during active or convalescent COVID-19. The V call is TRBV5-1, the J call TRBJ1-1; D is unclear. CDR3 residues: CASSPDSIRAEAFF. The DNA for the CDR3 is TGCGCCAGCAGCCCGGACTCTATCAGAGCTGAAGCTTTCTTT.